This TCR beta chain emerged from a study of beta chain features in type 1 diabetes. With regard to this clone: Its antigen remains unidentified.

The investigators reverse transcribed all of the isolated RNA, so they sequenced expressed TCRB transcripts. Clones were sequenced by immunoSEQ multiplex PCR, and TCRdb holds only the in-frame ones, with some missing. The sample has roughly 170,000 clones, about 13% seen once; the top ten hold less than 0.7%. Points from the study as a whole: Researchers reported that naive, central memory and Treg TCRB repertoires appeared more similar in patients than in healthy donors. Type 1 diabetes patients had VDJ junctions that carried fewer insertions and more deletions. A possible short-template PCR bias applies equally to patients and controls. When Type 1 diabetes patients were examined, their TCRB CDR3s proved moderately but significantly shorter in all four CD4+ subsets.

CDR1 is SGHNT and CDR2 is YYREEE in the germline V gene (reference sequence). V trimming: 3 bases; J trimming: 6 bases; junction bases outside the gene matches: 3. The CDR3 sequence is 13 residues long. V and J are TRBV5-4 and TRBJ2-7, with 10 bases lining up with TRBD1. The sequence came from a woman aged 18 to 35 in good health. The specimen was central memory CD4+ T cells from blood. CDR3 sequence (DNA): TGTGCCAGCAGCTACCGGACAGGGGGCGAGCAGTACTTC. Translating gives CASSYRTGGEQYF.